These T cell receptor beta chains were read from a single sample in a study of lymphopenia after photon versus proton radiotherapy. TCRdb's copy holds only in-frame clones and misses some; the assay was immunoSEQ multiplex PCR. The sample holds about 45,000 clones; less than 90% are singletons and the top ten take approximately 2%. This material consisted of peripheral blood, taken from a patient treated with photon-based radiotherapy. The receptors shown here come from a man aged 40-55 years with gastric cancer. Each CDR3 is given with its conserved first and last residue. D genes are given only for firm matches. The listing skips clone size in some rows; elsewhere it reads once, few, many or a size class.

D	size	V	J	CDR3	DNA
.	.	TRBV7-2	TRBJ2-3	CASSLGTARDTDTQYF	TGTGCCAGCAGCTTAGGAACGGCCAGGGACACAGATACGCAGTATTTT
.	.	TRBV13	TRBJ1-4	CASQGPTNEKLFF	TGTGCCAGCCAGGGACCAACGAATGAAAAACTGTTTTTT
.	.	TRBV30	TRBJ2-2	CAWRKTGTNGELFF	TGTGCCTGGAGGAAAACAGGGACGAACGGGGAGCTGTTTTTT
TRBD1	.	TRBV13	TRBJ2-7	CASSPNAGTGDSYEQYF	TGTGCCAGCAGCCCCAACGCCGGGACAGGGGACTCCTACGAGCAGTACTTC
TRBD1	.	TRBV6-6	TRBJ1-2	CASSYSSGTDYGYTF	TGTGCCAGCAGTTACTCCTCCGGGACAGACTATGGCTACACCTTC
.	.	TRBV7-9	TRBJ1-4	CASSWTDEKLFF	TGTGCCAGCAGTTGGACAGATGAAAAACTGTTTTTT
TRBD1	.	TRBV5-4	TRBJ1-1	CASIPSGTGGSMNTEAFF	TGTGCCAGCATACCATCCGGGACAGGGGGCTCAATGAACACTGAAGCTTTCTTT
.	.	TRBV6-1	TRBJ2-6	CASSVTRSGANVLTF	TGTGCCAGCAGTGTAACCAGGTCTGGGGCCAACGTCCTGACTTTC
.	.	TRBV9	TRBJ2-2	CASSPQRRGTGELFF	TGTGCCAGCAGCCCCCAACGGCGCGGCACCGGGGAGCTGTTTTTT
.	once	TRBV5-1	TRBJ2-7	CASSLANRPGTYEQYF	TGCGCCAGCAGCTTGGCCAATAGGCCAGGTACCTACGAGCAGTACTTC
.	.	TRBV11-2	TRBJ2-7	CASSLSTEEEQYF	TGTGCCAGCAGCTTATCCACTGAAGAGGAGCAGTACTTC
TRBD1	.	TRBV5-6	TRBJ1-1	CASSLGDRDTEAFF	TGTGCCAGCAGCTTGGGGGACAGAGACACTGAAGCTTTCTTT
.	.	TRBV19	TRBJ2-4	CASSSSRASDIQYF	TGTGCCAGTAGTAGCTCCCGTGCTAGCGACATTCAGTACTTC
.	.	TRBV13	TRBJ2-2	CASSPLGTGELFF	TGTGCCAGCAGCCCACTTGGGACCGGGGAGCTGTTTTTT
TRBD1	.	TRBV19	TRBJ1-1	CASRLDRADTEAFF	TGTGCCAGTAGACTCGACAGGGCGGACACTGAAGCTTTCTTT
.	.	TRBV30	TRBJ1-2	CAWSAKDTNYGYTF	TGTGCCTGGAGTGCTAAGGACACTAACTATGGCTACACCTTC
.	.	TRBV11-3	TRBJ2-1	CASSLGGSSYNEQFF	TGTGCCAGCAGCTTAGGAGGGAGCTCCTACAATGAGCAGTTCTTC
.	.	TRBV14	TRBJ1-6	CASSQDSAQGGSPLHF	TGTGCCAGCAGCCAAGATTCGGCCCAGGGTGGCTCACCCCTCCACTTT
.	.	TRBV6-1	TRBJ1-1	CASRRGQQGGTEAFF	TGTGCCAGCAGGAGGGGCCAACAGGGAGGCACTGAAGCTTTCTTT
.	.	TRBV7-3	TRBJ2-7	CASSLKGRGTHEQYF	TGTGCCAGCAGCTTAAAAGGGCGTGGGACCCACGAGCAGTACTTC
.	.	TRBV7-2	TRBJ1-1	CASSNQGNTEAFF	TGTGCCAGCAGTAACCAGGGGAACACTGAAGCTTTCTTT
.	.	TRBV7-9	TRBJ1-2	CASSQASGNYGYTF	TGTGCCAGCAGCCAAGCAAGCGGGAACTATGGCTACACCTTC
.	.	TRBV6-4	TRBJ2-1	CASSDYRPNEQFF	TGTGCCAGCAGTGACTACCGACCCAATGAGCAGTTCTTC
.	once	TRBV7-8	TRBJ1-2	CASSLAQDWGGYGYTF	TGTGCCAGCAGCTTAGCACAGGACTGGGGGGGCTATGGCTACACCTTC
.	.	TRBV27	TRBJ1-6	CASSLQVGPNSPLHF	TGTGCCAGCAGCCTCCAAGTAGGGCCAAATTCACCCCTCCACTTT
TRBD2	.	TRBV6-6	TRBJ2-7	CASSTYRGGEQYF	TGTGCCAGCAGTACATATCGGGGGGGCGAGCAGTACTTC
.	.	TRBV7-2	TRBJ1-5	CASSTGSGRSNQPQHF	TGTGCCAGCAGCACAGGGTCGGGACGAAGCAATCAGCCCCAGCATTTT
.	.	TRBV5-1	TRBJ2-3	CASSLEVDTQYF	TGCGCCAGCAGCTTGGAGGTAGATACGCAGTATTTT
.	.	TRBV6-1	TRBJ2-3	CASSGHVDTQYF	TGTGCCAGCAGTGGACACGTAGATACGCAGTATTTT
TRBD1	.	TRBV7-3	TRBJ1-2	CASSPRQGRSGYTF	TGTGCCAGCAGCCCCCGACAGGGGAGAAGTGGCTACACCTTC
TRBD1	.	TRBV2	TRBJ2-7	CASSEGQGRDEQYF	TGTGCCAGCAGTGAAGGACAGGGACGGGACGAGCAGTACTTC
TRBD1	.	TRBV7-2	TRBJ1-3	CASSFGPTGAGNTIYF	TGTGCCAGCAGCTTTGGTCCCACAGGGGCTGGAAACACCATATATTTT
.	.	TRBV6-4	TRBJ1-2	CATRGPVGYGYTF	TGTGCCACCCGGGGTCCAGTGGGCTATGGCTACACCTTC
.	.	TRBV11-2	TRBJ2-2	CASSSLKGAGELFF	TGTGCCAGCAGCTCCTTGAAGGGGGCCGGGGAGCTGTTTTTT
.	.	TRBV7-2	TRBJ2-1	CASGRKGYNEQFF	TGTGCCAGCGGCCGGAAGGGGTACAATGAGCAGTTCTTC
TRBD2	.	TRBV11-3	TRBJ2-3	CASSLEGTSDTQYF	TGTGCCAGCAGCTTAGAGGGGACTAGCGATACGCAGTATTTT
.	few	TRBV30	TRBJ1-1	CAWIPRGFTEAFF	TGTGCCTGGATCCCACGTGGGTTCACTGAAGCTTTCTTT
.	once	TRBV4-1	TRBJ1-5	CASSLRTDSNQPQHF	TGCGCCAGCAGCCTGCGGACAGATAGCAATCAGCCCCAGCATTTT
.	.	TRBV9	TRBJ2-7	CASSVAGGEYEQYF	TGTGCCAGCAGCGTAGCTGGGGGCGAGTACGAGCAGTACTTC
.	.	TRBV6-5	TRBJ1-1	CASGTPGTEAFF	TGTGCCAGCGGGACCCCAGGGACTGAAGCTTTCTTT
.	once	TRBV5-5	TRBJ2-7	CASSFTQYGEQYF	TGTGCCAGCAGCTTTACCCAGTACGGCGAGCAGTACTTC
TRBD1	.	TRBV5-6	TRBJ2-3	CASSSPGTGKVDTQYF	TGTGCCAGCAGCTCACCCGGGACAGGGAAAGTAGATACGCAGTATTTT
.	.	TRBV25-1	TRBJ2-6	CASATGRASGANVLTF	TGTGCCAGCGCAACGGGGCGCGCATCCGGGGCCAACGTCCTGACTTTC
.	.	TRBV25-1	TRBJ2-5	CASSGKETQYF	TGTGCCAGCAGTGGAAAAGAGACCCAGTACTTC
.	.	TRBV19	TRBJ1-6	CAGGDAYNSPLHF	TGTGCCGGGGGGGACGCCTATAATTCACCCCTCCACTTT
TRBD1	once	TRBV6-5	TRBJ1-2	CASSYSGTGNYGYTF	TGTGCCAGCAGTTACTCCGGGACAGGGAACTATGGCTACACCTTC
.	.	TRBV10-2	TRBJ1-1	CASSEYRNSEAFF	TGCGCCAGCAGTGAGTACAGGAACTCTGAAGCTTTCTTT
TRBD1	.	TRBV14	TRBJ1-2	CASSQGDRANGYTF	TGTGCCAGCAGCCAAGGGGACAGGGCGAATGGCTACACCTTC
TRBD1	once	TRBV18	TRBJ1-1	CASSQDRAAGEAFF	TGTGCCAGCTCACAGGACAGGGCAGCGGGTGAAGCTTTCTTT
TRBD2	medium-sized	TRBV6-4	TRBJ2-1	CASSDISGGAYNEQFF	TGTGCCAGCAGTGACATTAGCGGGGGGGCCTACAATGAGCAGTTCTTC
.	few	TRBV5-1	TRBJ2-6	CASSLALSSGANVLTF	TGCGCCAGCAGCTTGGCCCTTAGCTCTGGGGCCAACGTCCTGACTTTC
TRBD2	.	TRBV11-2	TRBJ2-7	CASSLAGGKSYEQYF	TGTGCCAGCAGCTTAGCCGGGGGGAAGTCCTACGAGCAGTACTTC
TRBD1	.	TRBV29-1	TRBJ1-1	CSVVEGAGEAFF	TGCAGCGTTGTGGAGGGGGCCGGAGAAGCTTTCTTT
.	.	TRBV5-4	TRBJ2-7	CASSLGGGRTYEQYF	TGTGCCAGCAGCTTGGGGGGAGGCAGAACCTACGAGCAGTACTTC
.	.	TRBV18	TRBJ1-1	CASSPWVNTEAFF	TGTGCCAGCTCGCCCTGGGTGAACACTGAAGCTTTCTTT
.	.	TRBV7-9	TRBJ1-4	CASSSGLAFNEKLFF	TGTGCCAGCAGCTCCGGACTGGCTTTTAATGAAAAACTGTTTTTT
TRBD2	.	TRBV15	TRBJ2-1	CATSRVTSGIYNEQFF	TGTGCCACCAGCAGGGTAACTAGCGGGATTTACAATGAGCAGTTCTTC
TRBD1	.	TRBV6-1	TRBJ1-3	CASSDREGGNTIYF	TGTGCCAGCTCCGACAGGGAAGGGGGAAACACCATATATTTT